A selection of T cell receptor beta chains follows, all from one sample in a study of response to subunit inactivated influenza vaccine. TCRdb recomputed calls from the RT-PCR reads with MiXCR, one row per CDR3 protein. The table shows hundreds of thousands of distinct CDR3 sequences, with over 10% occurring only once. This specimen consisted of PBMCs from blood, obtained roughly 48 days after vaccination. These receptors were collected from a middle-aged man who received an inactivated influenza vaccine. The CDR3 runs from the conserved cysteine through the conserved F or W. The order of the fields is J gene, D gene, V gene, clone size, CDR3 protein, CDR3 DNA. D genes are given only for firm matches. Part of the rows lack a size; the others show once, few, many or a class for expanded clones.

j_gene: TRBJ2-3
d_gene: .
v_gene: TRBV10-3
abundance: .
CDR3aa: CAIREGAPTDTQYF
CDR3nt: TGTGCCATCAGGGAGGGGGCCCCCACAGATACGCAGTATTTT

j_gene: TRBJ2-3
d_gene: .
v_gene: TRBV15
abundance: few
CDR3aa: CATSRVPELRDTDTQYF
CDR3nt: TGTGCCACCAGCAGAGTCCCGGAACTCCGAGACACAGATACGCAGTATTTT

j_gene: TRBJ2-7
d_gene: TRBD1
v_gene: TRBV12-3/TRBV12-4
abundance: few
CDR3aa: CASIIAGGGVSYEQYF
CDR3nt: TGTGCCAGCATCATCGCAGGGGGTGGGGTTTCCTACGAGCAGTACTTC

j_gene: TRBJ1-1
d_gene: .
v_gene: TRBV29-1
abundance: few
CDR3aa: CSVSDRMNTEAFF
CDR3nt: TGCAGCGTGTCCGACAGGATGAACACTGAAGCTTTCTTT

j_gene: TRBJ1-4
d_gene: .
v_gene: TRBV5-5
abundance: few
CDR3aa: CASSLFGATNEKLFF
CDR3nt: TGTGCCAGCAGCTTGTTTGGGGCAACTAATGAAAAACTGTTTTTT

j_gene: TRBJ2-1
d_gene: TRBD2
v_gene: TRBV11-2
abundance: few
CDR3aa: CAITGPGSSGYNEQFF
CDR3nt: TGTGCCATCACTGGGCCGGGGTCTAGCGGCTACAATGAGCAGTTCTTC

j_gene: TRBJ2-5
d_gene: .
v_gene: TRBV27
abundance: .
CDR3aa: CASSDRLNRETQYF
CDR3nt: TGTGCCAGCAGTGACCGACTGAACAGGGAGACCCAGTACTTC

j_gene: TRBJ1-1
d_gene: .
v_gene: TRBV6-5
abundance: few
CDR3aa: CASSYSVSGLGTEAFF
CDR3nt: TGTGCCAGCAGTTACTCGGTTTCGGGGCTTGGCACTGAAGCTTTCTTT

j_gene: TRBJ2-1
d_gene: .
v_gene: TRBV28
abundance: few
CDR3aa: CASTKGGGPYNEQFF
CDR3nt: TGTGCCAGCACCAAGGGGGGGGGCCCCTACAATGAGCAGTTCTTC

j_gene: TRBJ2-3
d_gene: .
v_gene: TRBV7-6
abundance: few
CDR3aa: CASSLGGLIMGDTQYF
CDR3nt: TGTGCCAGCAGCTTAGGTGGACTGATCATGGGCGATACGCAGTATTTT

j_gene: TRBJ2-7
d_gene: TRBD2
v_gene: TRBV12-3/TRBV12-4
abundance: few
CDR3aa: CASSLARSGSLSYEQYF
CDR3nt: TGTGCCAGCAGTTTAGCGCGAAGCGGGAGTTTATCCTACGAGCAGTACTTC

j_gene: TRBJ1-1
d_gene: TRBD1
v_gene: TRBV5-6
abundance: many
CDR3aa: CASSWDRYEAFF
CDR3nt: TGTGCCAGCAGCTGGGACAGGTATGAAGCTTTCTTT

j_gene: TRBJ2-2
d_gene: .
v_gene: TRBV3-1
abundance: .
CDR3aa: CATSQAQPVNTGELFF
CDR3nt: TGTGCCACCAGCCAAGCTCAACCCGTGAACACCGGGGAGCTGTTTTTT

j_gene: TRBJ2-1
d_gene: .
v_gene: TRBV6-5
abundance: few
CDR3aa: CASSYTPPRRATYNEQFF
CDR3nt: TGTGCCAGCAGTTACACCCCACCAAGACGGGCAACCTACAATGAGCAGTTCTTC

j_gene: TRBJ2-5
d_gene: .
v_gene: TRBV9
abundance: few
CDR3aa: CASSVESKYQETQYF
CDR3nt: TGTGCCAGCAGCGTAGAGTCGAAGTACCAAGAGACCCAGTACTTC

j_gene: TRBJ2-1
d_gene: TRBD2
v_gene: TRBV18
abundance: few
CDR3aa: CASSPPTSGDKQFF
CDR3nt: TGTGCCAGCTCACCACCGACTAGCGGTGATAAGCAGTTCTTC

j_gene: TRBJ1-2
d_gene: TRBD1
v_gene: TRBV27
abundance: few
CDR3aa: CASSLKGQGVSANYGYTF
CDR3nt: TGTGCCAGCAGTTTAAAGGGACAGGGGGTTTCGGCGAACTATGGCTACACCTTC

j_gene: TRBJ2-1
d_gene: .
v_gene: TRBV12-3/TRBV12-4
abundance: many
CDR3aa: CASSRTNLYNEQFF
CDR3nt: TGTGCCAGCAGCCGGACAAACTTGTACAATGAGCAGTTCTTC

j_gene: TRBJ2-1
d_gene: .
v_gene: TRBV7-2
abundance: many
CDR3aa: CASSPPLYNEQFF
CDR3nt: TGTGCCAGCAGCCCACCTTTGTACAATGAGCAGTTCTTC

j_gene: TRBJ2-3
d_gene: TRBD2
v_gene: TRBV11-1
abundance: few
CDR3aa: CASSPGTSGGATTDTQYF
CDR3nt: TGTGCCAGCAGCCCCGGGACTAGCGGGGGGGCTACAACAGATACGCAGTATTTT

j_gene: TRBJ2-1
d_gene: TRBD2
v_gene: TRBV5-1
abundance: few
CDR3aa: CASSAAASGGNEQFF
CDR3nt: TGCGCCAGCAGCGCGGCAGCTAGCGGGGGGAATGAGCAGTTCTTC

j_gene: TRBJ2-3
d_gene: .
v_gene: TRBV15
abundance: few
CDR3aa: CATSRGPPRGTDTQYF
CDR3nt: TGTGCCACCAGCAGAGGTCCTCCCAGGGGCACAGATACGCAGTATTTT

j_gene: TRBJ2-7
d_gene: .
v_gene: TRBV20-1
abundance: .
CDR3aa: CSARVSQLYEQYF
CDR3nt: TGCAGTGCTAGAGTTTCGCAGCTCTACGAGCAGTACTTC

j_gene: TRBJ1-3
d_gene: .
v_gene: TRBV28
abundance: .
CDR3aa: CASRPERGNTIYF
CDR3nt: TGTGCCAGCAGACCCGAAAGGGGAAACACCATATATTTT

j_gene: TRBJ1-6
d_gene: .
v_gene: TRBV5-1
abundance: few
CDR3aa: CASSLEMVSPLHF
CDR3nt: TGCGCCAGCAGCTTGGAGATGGTTTCACCCCTCCACTTT

j_gene: TRBJ2-1
d_gene: TRBD2
v_gene: TRBV3-1
abundance: few
CDR3aa: CASSQGKSGRRNEQFF
CDR3nt: TGTGCCAGCAGCCAAGGAAAAAGCGGGAGGAGGAATGAGCAGTTCTTC